This TCR beta chain was observed in a study of T cell repertoires in cytomegalovirus infection. Study information: Public TCR beta signatures marked donors with CMV infection and the matching HLA.

TCRdb reprocessed the reads with MiXCR, giving one entry per CDR3 protein. This table holds hundreds of thousands of distinct CDR3 sequences, roughly a third found once. This clonotype was counted only a few times. Its target is not known. Study results and limitations: HLA-C-restricted CMV clonotypes gave the most frequent clonotype in two of eight donors.

CDR3 length: 17 residues. The trim removed 4 bases at V and 8 bases at J, leaving 15 bases unmatched. Germline V gives CDR1 SGHAT, CDR2 FQNNGV. This rearrangement joins TRBV11-2 to TRBJ2-1, with TRBD1 identical over 9 bases. The sample consisted of cultured PBMCs, taken from culture after CMV antigen stimulation. The receptor was derived from a human donor in good health (CMV status not recorded). Some clones in this sample may be carry-over from other donors' samples. The CDR3 here is CASSSRKSRDRVDEQFF. The CDR3 DNA reads as TGTGCCAGCAGCTCGCGAAAGTCCCGGGACAGGGTCGATGAGCAGTTCTTC.